This T cell receptor beta chain was sequenced for a study of beta chain features in type 1 diabetes. In its sample, this clone was seen a few times. Its antigen is not identified. This CDR3 is also generated by other DNA sequences in the sample. Study-wide points: Researchers report that Type 1 diabetes patients had moderately but significantly shorter TCRB CDR3s across all four CD4+ subsets.

Averaging roughly 0.12 L, one heparinised blood draw came from each individual donor. CD4+ naive, central memory, regulatory and stem cell-like memory cells were sorted via CD45RO/CCR7/CD25/CD127/CD95/CD27. Populations isolated by sorting all had purity greater than 95%. The CDR3 loop spans 14 amino acids. Deletions cut 0 bases from V and 4 bases from J, with 6 bases between. Germline V gene sequence: CDR1 SGHDN, CDR2 FVKESK. Sequencing targeted expressed TCRB transcripts, as all isolated RNA had been reverse transcribed. Data came from immunoSEQ multiplex PCR; TCRdb stores just in-frame clones and leaves some out. This sample has under 950,000 clones, with roughly 17% found just once.

V usage is TRBV14 and J usage is TRBJ2-2; possible D gene TRBD1, 5 bases. This sequence originates from a woman under 30 in good health. The sample was naive CD4+ T cells from blood. For the CDR3, the DNA is TGTGCCAGCAGCCAAGATGGGGCCACCGGGGAGCTGTTTTTT. Translated, it gives CASSQDGATGELFF. The whole variable domain, filled in from reference TRBV14 and TRBJ2-2, reads EAGVTQFPSHSVIEKGQTVTLRCDPISGHDNLYWYRRVMGKEIKFLLHFVKESKQDESGMPNNRFLAERTGGTYSTLKVQPAELEDSGVYFCASSQDGATGELFFGEGSRLTVL.